The sequence of this T cell receptor (beta chain) was determined in a study of T cell clonality in common variable immunodeficiency. Between the trimmed V and J ends, which lost 0 bases and 11 bases, there was a span of 8 bases. The CDR3 loop spans 13 amino acids. CDR1 ENHRY and CDR2 SYGVKD come from the germline V gene. This table comes from immunoSEQ multiplex PCR, and its TCRdb copy is limited to in-frame clones, with some not included. The sample presents 55,000 to 65,000 clones, none singletons. At least ten counts were recorded for this clone. The read falls 3 residues short of the CDR3 end, and the missing part is taken from the germline J gene.

This TCR was recovered from a person between 18 and 70 years old in good health. The sequenced material came from peripheral blood mononuclear cells. The chain combines TRBV10-3 with TRBJ1-6, with D maybe TRBD1 (5 bases). Partial CDR3 DNA: TGTGCCATCAGTGAGTCGGGGGGTCCACCC. This sequence encodes CAISESGGPP. The whole CDR3 region reads CAISESGGPPLHF.